This TCR beta chain was identified in a study of control samples from healthy donors and cancer patients. Some clones are missing from TCRdb's copy, which holds only in-frame ones; the method was immunoSEQ multiplex PCR. Of 150,000 or so clones listed, 92% are singletons. The germline V gene has CDR1 SSHAT and CDR2 FNYEAQ (reference sequence). The CDR3 spans 13 residues. Trimming removed 1 base at V and 3 bases at J, with 7 bases between. This clonotype originated in a woman aged 25 to 45 in good health. This chain uses TRBV7-7 with TRBJ2-7; no firm D call. The sample was blood. CDR3 coding DNA: TGTGCCAGCAGCTTAGGCAGAGGCTACGAGCAGTACTTC. Translated, it gives CASSLGRGYEQYF. The full variable domain, rest sourced from reference TRBV7-7 and TRBJ2-7, is GAGVSQSPRYKVTKRGQDVTLRCDPISSHATLYWYQQALGQGPEFLTYFNYEAQPDKSGLPSDRFSAERPEGSISTLTIQRTEQRDSAMYRCASSLGRGYEQYFGPGTRLTVT.